The 31 T cell receptor beta chains below were found in one sample sequenced in a study of blood T cells in healthy people across ages. Primers used in a second PCR of roughly 7 to 11 cycles were a sample-barcoded 5' primer and a J-beta primer mix. TCRdb recomputed calls from the 5' RACE reads with MiXCR, one row per CDR3 protein. The table has roughly 800,000 distinct CDR3 sequences, 25% seen once. These data also featured in a second study, about T cells of mothers and their children.

The source material was blood. Receptor source: a boy aged 10-17 years in good health.

This clonotype has a single count. V gene TRBV3-1 combines with J gene TRBJ1-1; D call uncertain. The V end was cut by 2 bases, the J end by 1 base, with 14 bases between. The CDR3 is 16 residues long. CDR1 is LGHDT, CDR2 YNNKEL, per germline (reference sequence). Written as DNA, the CDR3 is TGTGCCAGCAGCCAATCTCTGGCAGGTACGAACACTGAAGCTTTCTTT. Translation gives CASSQSLAGTNTEAFF.

Only a few counts were recorded for this clonotype. The junction departs from the called germline gene at one end, perhaps through a read error. The chain links TRBV9 to TRBJ1-2; D might be TRBD1 (5 bases). The CDR3 has 13 amino acids. CDR1 SGDLS and CDR2 YYNGEE come from the germline V gene. The CDR3 DNA reads TGTGCCAGCAGCGATGGGGGGAAGGATGGCCACACCTTC. Its protein is CASSDGGKDGHTF.

This chain uses TRBV6-5 with TRBJ1-6; no reliable D call. CDR3 length: 14 amino acids. From germline, CDR1 is MNHEY and CDR2 SVGAGI. The V and J ends lost 5 bases and 9 bases respectively, with 14 bases between them. CDR3 protein: CASSPWTSGSPLHF. The DNA of the CDR3 is TGTGCCAGCAGTCCGTGGACTAGTGGTTCACCCCTCCACTTT.

V gene TRBV5-4 combines with J gene TRBJ2-4; D perhaps matches TRBD1 (7 bases). CDR3 size: 14 residues. Per the germline V gene, CDR1 is SGHNT and CDR2 is YYREEE (reference sequence). V was clipped by 5 bases and J by 10 bases, with 19 bases between them. In nucleotides, the CDR3 is TGTGCCAGCAGTGAGAATGGAGGGGGCGTAATTCAGTACTTC. Translation gives CASSENGGGVIQYF. Supplemented by reference TRBV5-4 and TRBJ2-4, the full variable domain reads ETGVTQSPTHLIKTRGQQVTLRCSSQSGHNTVSWYQQALGQGPQFIFQYYREEENGRGNFPPRFSGLQFPNYSSELNVNALELDDSALYLCASSENGGGVIQYFGAGTRLSVL.

This clonotype was found a few times. The CDR3 reads CASSARQGPYAEAFF. The CDR3 coding sequence is TGTGCCAGCAGTGCCAGACAGGGTCCTTACGCTGAAGCTTTCTTT. V and J are TRBV27 and TRBJ1-1, with 7 bases lining up with TRBD1. The junction had 12 bases not matched to a gene; V was cut back by 5 bases and J by 6 bases. Germline CDR1 MNHEY, CDR2 SMNVEV (reference sequence). This CDR3 has 15 amino acids.

This chain links TRBV29-1 with TRBJ1-1; tentatively, D is TRBD1 (5 bases). With 3 bases removed from V and 4 bases from J, the gap between germline ends came to 12 bases. The CDR3 has 13 residues. The germline CDR1 and CDR2 sequences are SQVTM and ANQGSEA. This CDR3 is CSVDREGGTEAFF. CDR3 nucleotide sequence: TGCAGCGTTGACAGGGAGGGAGGCACTGAAGCTTTCTTT.

This clonotype was seen a handful of times. The V and J genes are TRBV20-1 and TRBJ2-5, with D perhaps matching TRBD1 (6 bases). Germline V gene lookup returns CDR1 DFQATT and CDR2 SNEGSKA (reference sequence). Trimming took 6 bases from V and 2 from J, leaving 16 bases between them. The CDR3 covers 14 residues. CDR3 nucleotide sequence: TGCAGTGCCCCGATTGGACAGTTACAAGAGACCCAGTACTTC. It specifies CSAPIGQLQETQYF.

This clonotype was picked up a small number of times. The V and J genes are TRBV27 and TRBJ2-7, with a weak D call TRBD1 (6 bases). V lost 4 bases and J 3 bases, leaving 13 bases between the germline ends. CDR1 MNHEY and CDR2 SMNVEV come from the germline V gene (reference sequence). The CDR3 is 14 residues long. The DNA for the CDR3 is TGTGCCAGCAGTTCAGGGGCTGGGGGCTACGAGCAGTACTTC. Amino acids: CASSSGAGGYEQYF.

V gene TRBV29-1 combines with J gene TRBJ2-7, with D possibly matching TRBD1 (6 bases). Between the trimmed V and J ends, which lost 6 bases and 0 bases, there was a span of 15 bases. This CDR3 is built from 14 residues. Germline CDR1 reads SQVTM; CDR2 reads ANQGSEA. The CDR3 DNA reads TGCAGCGTGATCAGGGGTCTCGGCTCCTACGAGCAGTACTTC. It codes for CSVIRGLGSYEQYF.

The rearrangement links TRBV7-2 to TRBJ2-1, with 7 bases lining up with TRBD1. The end of the DNA is better explained by TRBJ2-7, so the J call may be wrong. The CDR3 length is 15 residues. Germline V gives CDR1 SGHTA, CDR2 FQGNSA. DNA for the CDR3: TGTGCCAGCAGCCTTGACAGGGATCCGGCCTACGAGCAGTACTTC. This gives the protein CASSLDRDPAYEQYF.

In nucleotides, the CDR3 is TGTGCCAGCAGACGTACAGGGGGTCAAAAGAAGCAGTACTTC. Its translation is CASRRTGGQKKQYF. The genes are TRBV6-5 and TRBJ2-7, with 8 bases that match TRBD1. V shed 6 bases, J shed 8 bases, and the junction held 12 bases outside the gene matches. Per germline, CDR1 MNHEY and CDR2 SVGAGI. The CDR3 runs to 14 residues.

This chain joins TRBV7-2 and TRBJ2-5; D gene ambiguous. Gene TRBJ2-7 matches the end of the DNA better, so the J call may be wrong. This CDR3 has 12 amino acids. Germline values: CDR1 SGHTA, CDR2 FQGNSA. Here the CDR3 DNA reads TGTGCCAGCAGTCAAGAGTTCCACGAGCAGTACTTC. Protein product: CASSQEFHEQYF.

This clonotype was observed a handful of times. The rearrangement links TRBV4-3 to TRBJ2-5, with no clear D. The germline V gene has CDR1 LGHNA and CDR2 YSLEER. With 0 bases removed from V and 0 bases from J, the gap between germline ends came to 5 bases. The CDR3 has 14 amino acids. CDR3 loop: CASSQDRYQETQYF. CDR3 nucleotide sequence: TGCGCCAGCAGCCAAGACAGGTACCAAGAGACCCAGTACTTC.

The V call is TRBV7-9, the J call TRBJ1-2, with D possibly matching TRBD1 (5 bases). V was cut by 6 bases and J by 7 bases, with 9 bases left in between. Germline CDR1 and CDR2: SEHNR and FQNEAQ (reference sequence). The CDR3 totals 11 residues. Written as DNA, the CDR3 is TGTGCCAGCAGTCCAGGGCCTGGCTACACCTTC. Translating gives CASSPGPGYTF.

This clonotype was counted a few times. The V and J genes are TRBV20-1 and TRBJ1-1; D is perhaps TRBD1 (5 bases). The CDR3 runs 13 residues. Germline loops: CDR1 DFQATT, CDR2 SNEGSKA (reference sequence). The V and J ends lost 3 bases and 6 bases respectively, with 14 bases between them. In DNA form, the CDR3 reads TGCAGTGCTAGGACAGAGGATCTACCTGAAGCTTTCTTT. The encoded protein is CSARTEDLPEAFF.

The chain employs TRBV20-1 and TRBJ2-2, with 12 bases fitting TRBD2. The CDR3 length is 14 residues. CDR1 and CDR2 (germline): DFQATT, SNEGSKA (reference sequence). J gave up 6 bases and V 5 bases, and 4 bases lay outside the gene matches. For the CDR3, the DNA is TGCAGTGCTGGTGGACTAGCGGGGTCCGGGGAGCTGTTTTTT. This translates into CSAGGLAGSGELFF.

The J gene is TRBJ2-7, the V gene TRBV28, with TRBD2 as a possible D gene (7 bases). From germline, CDR1 is MDHEN and CDR2 SYDVKM. Trimming removed 3 bases at V and 7 bases at J, with 13 bases between. The CDR3 extends over 13 amino acids. CDR3 DNA: TGTGCCAGCAGTTTGCGGGGGCCGGGAGAGCAGTACTTC. It is translated as CASSLRGPGEQYF.

The rearrangement uses TRBV4-3 and TRBJ2-5; D possibly corresponds to TRBD2 (6 bases). This CDR3 contains 13 residues. From germline, CDR1 is LGHNA and CDR2 YSLEER. Trimming shortened V by 1 base and J by 6 bases, and 9 bases separated the two germline ends. CDR3 region: CASSQVRGKTQYF. The CDR3 nucleotides are TGCGCCAGCAGCCAAGTCCGGGGGAAGACCCAGTACTTC.

V usage is TRBV29-1 and J usage is TRBJ2-5; D gene ambiguous. Looked up from germline, CDR1 is SQVTM and CDR2 is ANQGSEA. CDR3 length: 15 amino acids. Trimming left V 2 bases short and J 0 bases short, with 13 bases between. CDR3 nucleotides: TGCAGCGTTGAAACGGCGTTTTGGTACCAAGAGACCCAGTACTTC. Translation gives CSVETAFWYQETQYF.

The chain is built from TRBV9 and TRBJ2-1; D tentatively fits TRBD1 or TRBD2 (5 bases each). V was cut by 2 bases and J by 4 bases, with 13 bases left in between. Germline V CDR1 and CDR2: SGDLS, YYNGEE. The CDR3 has 15 residues. The CDR3 region is CASSVLGESYNEQFF. The DNA of the CDR3 is TGTGCCAGCAGCGTTCTGGGGGAGTCGTACAATGAGCAGTTCTTC.

This clonotype was observed a few times. The chain carries TRBV2 and TRBJ2-3, with 14 bases aligning to TRBD2. This CDR3 is built from 16 residues. Per the germline V gene, CDR1 is SNHLY and CDR2 is FYNNEI. Unmatched junction bases numbered 6, after V lost 10 bases and J lost 0 bases. The CDR3 sequence is CAKEGLAGASTDTQYF. DNA for the CDR3: TGTGCCAAAGAGGGACTAGCGGGGGCTAGCACAGATACGCAGTATTTT. The entire variable domain, with the rest obtained from reference TRBV2 and TRBJ2-3, is as follows: EPEVTQTPSHQVTQMGQEVILRCVPISNHLYFYWYRQILGQKVEFLVSFYNNEISEKSEIFDDQFSVERPDGSNFTLKIRSTKLEDSAMYFCAKEGLAGASTDTQYFGPGTRLTVL.

The genes are TRBV29-1 and TRBJ2-7; TRBD1 aligns across 8 bases. Germline loops: CDR1 SQVTM, CDR2 ANQGSEA. The CDR3 totals 13 residues. The V segment lost 4 bases and the J segment 6 bases; nucleotides outside the gene matches: 8. The CDR3 coding sequence is TGCAGCGTTGCCCAGGGGGCCCAGGGCGAGCAGTACTTC. This sequence encodes CSVAQGAQGEQYF.

This clonotype was observed a handful of times. The V call is TRBV21-1, the J call TRBJ2-5. The J call is in doubt because the DNA end fits TRBJ2-1 better. TRBV21-1 is shown as a pseudogene. The CDR3 runs to 18 residues. The CDR3, as DNA: TGTGCCAGCAGCAAACCGGGTGAAAAGGCAGATTTATACAATGAGCAGTTCTTC. Its translation is CASSKPGEKADLYNEQFF.

The J gene is TRBJ2-1, the V gene TRBV3-1; TRBD2 aligns across 11 bases. The CDR3 length is 14 residues. CDR1 and CDR2 (germline): LGHDT, YNNKEL (reference sequence). Trimming at V came to 1 base and at J to 14 bases, leaving 7 bases not matched to a gene. CDR3: CASSQGGLAGGEFF. The DNA for the CDR3 is TGTGCCAGCAGCCAAGGAGGGCTAGCGGGGGGCGAGTTCTTC.

This clonotype was counted only a few times. The V and J genes are TRBV9 and TRBJ1-1, with D tentatively TRBD1 (5 bases). CDR3 length equals 14 residues. Germline-derived CDR1 and CDR2 are SGDLS and YYNGEE. V gave up 4 bases and J gave up 6 bases, with 16 bases separating them. The CDR3: CASSTRGRSSEAFF. CDR3 nucleotides: TGTGCCAGCAGCACACGGGGGAGATCGTCTGAAGCTTTCTTT.

The rearrangement joins TRBV6-2 or TRBV6-3 to TRBJ1-3; D not resolved. The CDR3 totals 15 residues. Between the trimmed V and J ends, which lost 1 base and 0 bases, there was a span of 7 bases. Per germline, CDR1 MNHEY and CDR2 SVGEGT. In DNA, the CDR3 is TGTGCCAGCAGTTACTTCGGGAACTCTGGAAACACCATATATTTT. It yields the protein CASSYFGNSGNTIYF.

This clonotype was seen a few times. The J gene is TRBJ2-7, the V gene TRBV7-9; D could derive from TRBD1 or TRBD2 (5 bases each). V shed 4 bases and J shed 0 bases, with 22 bases lying between them. The germline V gene encodes CDR1 SEHNR and CDR2 FQNEAQ (reference sequence). The CDR3 extends over 18 amino acids. The CDR3, as DNA: TGTGCCAGCAGCTCCACCGACGGGGCCCTTTACGCCTCCTACGAGCAGTACTTC. Protein: CASSSTDGALYASYEQYF.

In this sample, this clonotype turned up a few times. The chain joins TRBV7-2 to TRBJ1-5; D uncertain. CDR3 length equals 14 residues. V was cut by 6 bases and J by 2 bases, with 11 bases left in between. CDR1 is SGHTA, CDR2 FQGNSA, per germline. The CDR3 nucleotides read TGTGCCAGCAGTCCTGGTAGGGGCAATCAGCCCCAGCATTTT. Translating gives CASSPGRGNQPQHF.

The V call is TRBV20-1, the J call TRBJ2-5; a weak D match, TRBD1 (6 bases). The tail of the sequence fits TRBJ2-1 better, so the J call may be wrong. The V gene's germline CDR1 is DFQATT and CDR2 SNEGSKA (reference sequence). This CDR3 comprises 13 residues. The CDR3 nucleotides are TGCAGTGCTAGTGGGACACAATACAATGAGCAGTTCTTC. Its translation is CSASGTQYNEQFF.

The chain has TRBV4-3 and TRBJ2-1; the match to TRBD2 covers 9 bases. The CDR3 consists of 18 residues. CDR1 LGHNA and CDR2 YSLEER come from the germline V gene. The V segment lost 4 bases and the J segment 2 bases; nucleotides outside the gene matches: 12. The CDR3 spells CASSRERGDHLTYNEQFF. In DNA form, the CDR3 reads TGCGCCAGCAGCCGTGAGCGGGGGGACCATTTAACCTACAATGAGCAGTTCTTC.

This chain joins TRBV10-3 and TRBJ2-5; D uncertain. V dropped 5 bases and J dropped 4 bases, with 14 bases sitting between them. Germline V gene sequence: CDR1 ENHRY, CDR2 SYGVKD. CDR3 length: 14 amino acids. The CDR3 DNA reads TGTGCCATCAGTAGCGAATGGGATGGAGAGACCCAGTACTTC. It codes for CAISSEWDGETQYF.